A single count supports the clone carrying this T cell receptor (beta chain). The sample is drawn from a study of blood T cell repertoires in COVID-19. Study overall: From T cells, B-cell-depleted T cells, or PBMCs came the material, which was cDNA or gDNA.

Clones were read by immunoSEQ multiplex PCR, and TCRdb kept only the in-frame ones, dropping some. Of a few hundred thousand clones listed, around 90% are singletons. CDR3 length: 15 amino acids. Germline values: CDR1 KGHDR, CDR2 SFDVKD. The V gene lost 3 bases and the J gene lost 5 bases, with 14 bases spanning the gap. The clonotype comes from a woman aged 30 to 39 who had recovered from COVID-19. The chain carries TRBV24-1 and TRBJ2-3; tentatively, D is TRBD1 (5 bases). Sequences were obtained from PBMCs or T cells enriched from blood (not recorded which). The CDR3 DNA follows: TGTGCCACCAGTGATGGGGCAGATATAGGAGATACGCAGTATTTT. Protein product: CATSDGADIGDTQYF.